These 15 T cell receptor beta chains share one sample of origin, sequenced in a study of cytomegalovirus exposure and HLA in healthy donors. 13 Jbeta primers and 60 Vbeta primers were used for the PCR. Assay: immunoSEQ multiplex PCR; the TCRdb copy retains only in-frame clones and omits some. The sample includes 110,000 or so clones, around 77% of them seen just once. Sequences were obtained from PBMCs. The source of these receptors is a woman aged 30 to 39 in good health and CMV-seropositive.

This clone came up a few times. The V gene is TRBV5-1, the J gene TRBJ2-7; 8 bases fit TRBD1. The CDR3 is 15 amino acids. Germline V gene data show CDR1 as SGHRS and CDR2 as YFSETQ. V was clipped by 2 bases and J by 5 bases; unmatched bases: 9. This chain's CDR3 is CASSLSGDRFNEQYF. As DNA, the CDR3 is TGCGCCAGCAGCTTATCGGGGGACAGGTTCAACGAGCAGTACTTC.

J is TRBJ2-3 and V is TRBV19; TRBD2 matches 12 bases. The germline V gene encodes CDR1 LNHDA and CDR2 SQIVND (reference sequence). The CDR3 has 16 amino acids. The J segment lost 3 bases and the V segment lost 4 bases, leaving 5 bases of the junction unmatched. DNA of the CDR3: TGTGCCAGTAGTAGACTAGCGGGAGTGGGAACAGATACGCAGTATTTT. This sequence encodes CASSRLAGVGTDTQYF.

The rearrangement links TRBV6-1 to TRBJ1-2, with D unclear. V dropped 3 bases and J dropped 1 base, with 9 bases sitting between them. This CDR3 has 14 residues. Germline CDR1 MNHNS, CDR2 SASEGT. CDR3 bases: TGTGCCAGCAGTGAGCAGCGAAATAACTATGGCTACACCTTC. Protein sequence: CASSEQRNNYGYTF.

This clone was seen a single time. The V gene is TRBV5-5, the J gene TRBJ1-4, with no clear D. V was shortened by 0 bases and J by 4 bases, with 10 bases between the two germline ends. Germline V CDR1 and CDR2: SGHKS, YYEKEE (reference sequence). The CDR3 covers 15 residues. This CDR3 is CASSLGTNGNEKLFF. DNA of the CDR3: TGTGCCAGCAGCTTGGGTACAAATGGTAATGAAAAACTGTTTTTT.

The V call is TRBV28, the J call TRBJ2-7; TRBD1 aligns across 9 bases. J lost 3 bases, V lost 6 bases, and 6 bases had no gene match. The V gene's germline CDR1 is MDHEN and CDR2 SYDVKM. This CDR3 is 14 amino acids long. CDR3 DNA sequence: TGTGCCAGCAGCGCGGACAGGGGCCTCTACGAGCAGTACTTC. It yields the protein CASSADRGLYEQYF.

The rearrangement uses TRBV10-3 and TRBJ2-1; 7 positions match TRBD2. The trim removed 7 bases at V and 8 bases at J, leaving 8 bases unmatched. The length of the CDR3 is 13 residues. Germline values: CDR1 ENHRY, CDR2 SYGVKD. CDR3 sequence reads: CAITDGGFDEQFF. The CDR3 nucleotides are TGTGCCATCACCGACGGGGGGTTCGATGAGCAGTTCTTC.

This chain links TRBV28 with TRBJ2-3; 7 nucleotides agree with TRBD1. The CDR3 consists of 13 residues. J gave up 4 bases and V 6 bases, and 4 bases lay outside the gene matches. The germline V gene encodes CDR1 MDHEN and CDR2 SYDVKM. The CDR3 loop is CASRGGIADTQYF. The CDR3 DNA reads TGTGCCAGCAGAGGGGGCATTGCAGATACGCAGTATTTT.

The table lists this clone with a few counts. This rearrangement joins TRBV5-4 to TRBJ1-4, with a weak D call TRBD1 (6 bases). CDR3 length equals 17 residues. Germline values: CDR1 SGHNT, CDR2 YYREEE (reference sequence). Deletions cut 0 bases from V and 10 bases from J, with 22 bases between. CDR3 bases: TGTGCCAGCAGCTTGGATCGGGGGGCTGGCTCCTCGGTAAAACTGTTTTTT. Residues: CASSLDRGAGSSVKLFF.

V is TRBV2 and J is TRBJ1-3, with D possibly matching TRBD1 (5 bases). V was trimmed by 10 bases and J by 3 bases, leaving 16 bases between them. Germline V gene sequence: CDR1 SNHLY, CDR2 FYNNEI. CDR3 length: 14 amino acids. DNA for the CDR3: TGTGCCAACCAGCCCGTCGGGGGTGGAAACACCATATATTTT. As protein: CANQPVGGGNTIYF.

The V and J genes are TRBV7-8 and TRBJ1-3, with TRBD1 matching over 7 bases. CDR1 and CDR2 from the germline V gene are SGHVS and FQNEAQ. V gave up 7 bases and J gave up 1 base; unmatched junction bases: 7. CDR3 length: 15 residues. The CDR3, as DNA: TGTGCCAGCACCATGAGGGGGCTATCTGGAAACACCATATATTTT. This gives the protein CASTMRGLSGNTIYF. The entire variable domain, with the rest obtained from reference TRBV7-8 and TRBJ1-3, is as follows: GAGVSQSPRYKVAKRGQDVALRCDPISGHVSLFWYQQALGQGPEFLTYFQNEAQLDKSGLPSDRFFAERPEGSVSTLKIQRTQQEDSAVYLCASTMRGLSGNTIYFGEGSWLTVV.

A note on this clone: Other DNA sequences in the same sample also yield this CDR3. This chain joins TRBV2 and TRBJ1-5, with 8 nucleotides matching TRBD1. The germline gives CDR1 SNHLY, CDR2 FYNNEI. This CDR3 has 13 amino acids. Germline trimming cut 4 bases from V and 4 bases from J; bases unmatched to any gene: 0. The DNA for the CDR3 is TGTGCCAGCAGTGGACAGGGGAATCAGCCCCAGCATTTT. It specifies CASSGQGNQPQHF.

The rearrangement links TRBV18 to TRBJ1-2; no reliable D call. V lost 6 bases to trimming and J lost 2 bases, with 10 bases between them. CDR3 size: 13 residues. Per the germline V gene, CDR1 is KGHSH and CDR2 is LQKENI. The CDR3 DNA sequence: TGTGCCAGCTCCCTAGACGGGAACTATGGCTACACCTTC. The encoded protein is CASSLDGNYGYTF.

This rearrangement joins TRBV12-5 to TRBJ1-1, with TRBD1 matching over 8 bases. With 9 bases clipped from V and 1 base from J, the junction kept 10 bases outside the gene matches. The germline gives CDR1 LGHNT, CDR2 FRNRAP. This CDR3 contains 15 residues. CDR3: CASRDGTGENTEAFF. In DNA, the CDR3 is TGTGCTAGCAGAGATGGGACAGGTGAGAACACTGAAGCTTTCTTT. Full variable domain (rest looked up from reference TRBV12-5 and TRBJ1-1): DARVTQTPRHKVTEMGQEVTMRCQPILGHNTVFWYRQTMMQGLELLAYFRNRAPLDDSGMPKDRFSAEMPDATLATLKIQPSEPRDSAVYFCASRDGTGENTEAFFGQGTRLTVV.

CDR3 bases: TGTGCCAGCCTAAATGGCAGAGCGGGGGGCCAAGAGACCCAGTACTTC. Its protein is CASLNGRAGGQETQYF. V gene TRBV5-4 combines with J gene TRBJ2-5, with TRBD2 identical over 9 bases. The CDR3 consists of 16 residues. V dropped 7 bases and J dropped 1; count of bases not matched to a gene: 11. Per the germline V gene, CDR1 is SGHNT and CDR2 is YYREEE (reference sequence). The full variable domain, in which reference TRBV5-4 and TRBJ2-5 provide the parts outside the CDR3, is ETGVTQSPTHLIKTRGQQVTLRCSSQSGHNTVSWYQQALGQGPQFIFQYYREEENGRGNFPPRFSGLQFPNYSSELNVNALELDDSALYLCASLNGRAGGQETQYFGPGTRLLVL.

This clone was found once. The rearrangement uses TRBV14 and TRBJ2-5; 9 nucleotides agree with TRBD1. The CDR3 is 16 amino acids. CDR1 SGHDN and CDR2 FVKESK come from the germline V gene. Trimming took 4 bases from V and 3 from J; bases not matched to a gene: 9. CDR3 in amino acids: CASSRGQGRSEETQYF. CDR3 in DNA: TGTGCCAGCAGCCGGGGACAGGGTCGATCAGAAGAGACCCAGTACTTC. Variable domain in full (rest from reference TRBV14 and TRBJ2-5): EAGVTQFPSHSVIEKGQTVTLRCDPISGHDNLYWYRRVMGKEIKFLLHFVKESKQDESGMPNNRFLAERTGGTYSTLKVQPAELEDSGVYFCASSRGQGRSEETQYFGPGTRLLVL.